The 10 T cell receptor beta chains below were found in one sample sequenced in a study of regulatory T cells in long-lasting Graves disease. Time point described: newly diagnosed GD, antithyroid drugs for less than 3 months. Isolated PBMC RNA provided the starting material for the TCR library. For TCR beta, libraries came from iRepertoire HTBI primers and Arm-PCR of CDR3 regions. In TCRdb, the multiplex PCR reads were re-called with MiXCR into one record per CDR3 protein. The sample has roughly 500,000 distinct CDR3 sequences, 12% to 15% seen once. The sample also formed part of further work on T cells in Graves' hyperthyroidism and ophthalmopathy.

Sequenced here: peripheral blood mononuclear cells (PBMCs), sampled at new diagnosis, from a patient treated with antithyroid drugs. The receptors derive from a woman aged 45-65 years with Graves disease.

This clonotype was recorded at least ten times. The CDR3 coding sequence is TGTGCCAGCAGCCGGGTGGATATTAACACCGGGGAGCTGTTTTTT. It translates to CASSRVDINTGELFF. This chain links TRBV28 with TRBJ2-2; no firm D call. V lost 6 bases and J 2 bases, leaving 13 bases between the germline ends. The germline CDR1 and CDR2 sequences are MDHEN and SYDVKM. CDR3 length equals 15 residues.

The chain recombines TRBV6-1 with TRBJ2-6; 9 bases align to TRBD1. The CDR3 spans 20 residues. Germline trimming cut 6 bases from V and 0 bases from J; bases unmatched to any gene: 15. Germline V gene sequence: CDR1 MNHNS, CDR2 SASEGT. Here the CDR3 DNA reads TGTGCCAGCAGCCGATCCTCCCGGGACAGGGTACACTCTGGGGCCAACGTCCTGACTTTC. This gives the protein CASSRSSRDRVHSGANVLTF.

This clonotype was picked up a small number of times. V usage is TRBV28 and J usage is TRBJ2-3; the match to TRBD2 covers 9 bases. The CDR3 runs 16 residues. With 6 bases clipped from V and 3 bases from J, the junction kept 10 bases outside the gene matches. Germline V gives CDR1 MDHEN, CDR2 SYDVKM. DNA for the CDR3: TGTGCCAGCAGCTTCTCCCTAGCGGGGCTGACAGATACGCAGTATTTT. As protein: CASSFSLAGLTDTQYF.

Note on this clonotype: A single base separates this from a much larger clone, so it may be a read error. The V gene is TRBV7-3, the J gene TRBJ2-2; 7 nucleotides line up with TRBD1. This CDR3 is built from 14 residues. Per germline, CDR1 SGHTA and CDR2 FQGTGA. CDR3 sequence (DNA): TGTGCCAGCTCGACAGGGAGCGGCACCGGGGAGCCGTTTTTT. This gives the protein CASSTGSGTGEPFF.

This clonotype was seen more than once but under ten times. The chain joins TRBV20-1 to TRBJ2-4; D not resolved. The CDR3 loop spans 14 amino acids. With 1 base removed from V and 6 bases from J, the gap between germline ends came to 13 bases. Germline values: CDR1 DFQATT, CDR2 SNEGSKA (reference sequence). The CDR3: CSARATRVGNIQYF. The CDR3 DNA sequence: TGCAGTGCTAGAGCTACCCGGGTCGGAAACATTCAGTACTTC.

The rearrangement uses TRBV3-1 and TRBJ2-3, with 12 positions matching TRBD2. Germline V gene data show CDR1 as LGHDT and CDR2 as YNNKEL (reference sequence). Trimming cost V 0 bases and J 1 base; bases outside gene matches: 11. The CDR3 totals 20 residues. As DNA, the CDR3 is TGTGCCAGCAGCCAAGAGACCGTTCGACTAGCGGGAGAGGGCACAGATACGCAGTATTTT. This translates into CASSQETVRLAGEGTDTQYF.

On this clonotype itself: This CDR3 is missing its conserved last phenylalanine or tryptophan, likely due to a read error. The genes are TRBV20-1 and TRBJ2-7; TRBD1 matches 7 bases. V was clipped by 1 base and J by 3 bases; unmatched bases: 6. The CDR3 has 14 residues. Germline CDR1 and CDR2: DFQATT and SNEGSKA (reference sequence). CDR3 in amino acids: CSARVAGTDYEQYS. Here the CDR3 DNA reads TGCAGTGCTAGAGTTGCCGGGACAGACTACGAGCAGTACTCC.

As regards this clonotype: Germline and junction disagree at one end, which may indicate a read error. The chain carries TRBV11-2 and TRBJ1-1; no firm D call. CDR1 and CDR2 (germline): SGHAT, FQNNGV. There are 16 residues in the CDR3. This chain's CDR3 is CASSLDLKVSNTEAFF. CDR3 DNA: TGTGCCAGCAGCTTAGATCTAAAAGTTTCGAACACTGAAGCTTTCTTC.

The chain recombines TRBV9 with TRBJ2-1; D possibly matches TRBD1 or TRBD2 (5 bases each). V lost 0 bases, J lost 3 bases, and 16 bases lay in between. Germline V gives CDR1 SGDLS, CDR2 YYNGEE. CDR3 size: 17 residues. The CDR3 region has the DNA TGTGCCAGCAGCGTAGGCAGAGGTGGGGGAGACTACAATGAGCAGTTCTTC. This encodes CASSVGRGGGDYNEQFF.

The chain recombines TRBV24-1 with TRBJ2-1; D gene unclear. Trimming took off 5 bases at V and 0 bases at J, with 13 bases between the two ends. CDR3 length: 16 amino acids. Germline V CDR1 and CDR2: KGHDR, SFDVKD. CDR3 protein: CATSGKGPSSYNEQFF. The CDR3 DNA is TGTGCCACCAGTGGAAAGGGCCCGAGCTCCTACAATGAGCAGTTCTTC.